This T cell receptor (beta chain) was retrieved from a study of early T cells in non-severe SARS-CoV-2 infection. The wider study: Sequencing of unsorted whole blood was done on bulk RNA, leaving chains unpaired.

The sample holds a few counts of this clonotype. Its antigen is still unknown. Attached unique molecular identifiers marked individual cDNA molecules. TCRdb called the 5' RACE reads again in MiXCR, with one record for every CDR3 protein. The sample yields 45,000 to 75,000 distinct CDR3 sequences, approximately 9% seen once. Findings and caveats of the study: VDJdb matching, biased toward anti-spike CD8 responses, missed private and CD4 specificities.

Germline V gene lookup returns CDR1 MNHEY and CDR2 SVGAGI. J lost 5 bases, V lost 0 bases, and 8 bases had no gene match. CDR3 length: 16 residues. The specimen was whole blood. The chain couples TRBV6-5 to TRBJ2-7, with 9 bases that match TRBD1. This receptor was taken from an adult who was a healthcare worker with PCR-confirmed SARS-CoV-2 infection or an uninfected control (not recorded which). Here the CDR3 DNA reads TGTGCCAGCAGTTACTCAAAGACAGGGGGGTATAACGAGCAGTACTTC. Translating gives CASSYSKTGGYNEQYF.